This T cell receptor (beta chain) was captured in a study of cytomegalovirus exposure and HLA in healthy donors. Remarks on this clone: Its antigen is currently unknown.

Study-level findings and limits: The listing of 150 or so TCR beta chains classed them as cytomegalovirus-associated.

The donors were part of the validation cohort, which consisted of over a hundred subjects and was separate from the first cohort of several hundred subjects. Sequencing used immunoSEQ multiplex PCR; TCRdb keeps in-frame clones, though not all of them. The table has approximately 180,000 clones, more than 75% seen once. The CDR3 consists of 13 residues. Trimming left V 5 bases short and J 1 base short, with 9 bases between. Germline V gives CDR1 GTSNPN, CDR2 SVGIG (reference sequence). This clonotype was sampled from a man between 18 and 29 years old in good health and CMV-seropositive. The rearrangement links TRBV30 to TRBJ1-5; TRBD1 might be the D (5 bases). Sequencing was carried out using PBMCs. The CDR3 region is CAWQGSSNQPQHF. CDR3 bases: TGTGCCTGGCAGGGTTCCAGCAATCAGCCCCAGCATTTT. Combining the CDR3 with reference TRBV30 and TRBJ1-5 gives the whole variable domain SQTIHQWPATLVQPVGSPLSLECTVEGTSNPNLYWYRQAAGRGLQLLFYSVGIGQISSEVPQNLSASRPQDRQFILSSKKLLLSDSGFYLCAWQGSSNQPQHFGDGTRLSIL.